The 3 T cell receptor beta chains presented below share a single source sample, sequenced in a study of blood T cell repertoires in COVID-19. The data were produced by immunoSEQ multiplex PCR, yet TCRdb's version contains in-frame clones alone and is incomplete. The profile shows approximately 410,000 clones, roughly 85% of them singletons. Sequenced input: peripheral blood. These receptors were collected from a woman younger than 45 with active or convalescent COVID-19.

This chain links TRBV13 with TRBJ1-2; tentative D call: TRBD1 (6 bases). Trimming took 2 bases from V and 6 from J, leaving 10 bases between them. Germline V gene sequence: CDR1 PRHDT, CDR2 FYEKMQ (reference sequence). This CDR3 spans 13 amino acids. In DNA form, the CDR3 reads TGTGCCAGCAGCTTATACAGGGACCATGGCTACACCTTC. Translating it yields CASSLYRDHGYTF.

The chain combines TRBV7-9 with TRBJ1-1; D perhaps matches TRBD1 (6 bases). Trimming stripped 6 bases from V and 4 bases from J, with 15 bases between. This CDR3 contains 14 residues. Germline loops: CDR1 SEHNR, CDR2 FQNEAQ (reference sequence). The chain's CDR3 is CASSHDRISTEAFF. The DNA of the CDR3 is TGTGCCAGCAGTCACGACAGGATATCCACTGAAGCTTTCTTT.

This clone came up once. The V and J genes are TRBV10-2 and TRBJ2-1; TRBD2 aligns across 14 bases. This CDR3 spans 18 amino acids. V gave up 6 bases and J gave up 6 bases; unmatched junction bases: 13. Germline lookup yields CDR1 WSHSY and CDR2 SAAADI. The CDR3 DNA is TGCGCCAGCAGGCCCGCCCGGGGACTAGCGGGGGATGGCAATGAGCAGTTCTTC. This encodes CASRPARGLAGDGNEQFF.